The rows below give T cell receptor beta chains drawn from one sample of a study of response to subunit inactivated influenza vaccine. MiXCR, run by TCRdb on the RT-PCR reads, gives a single entry per CDR3 protein. The table records about 520,000 distinct CDR3 sequences, 6% to 9% of them present only once. The sample consisted of PBMCs from blood, taken around 2 years after vaccination. These receptors were obtained from a man between 50 and 70 years old who received an inactivated influenza vaccine. CDR3s include the opening cysteine and the closing phenylalanine or tryptophan.

V	CDR3
TRBV28	CASSLALNSYEQYF
TRBV9	CASSGRTQHLDTQYF
TRBV4-1	CASSLHFGATGELFF
TRBV27	CATSRRARDTGELFF
TRBV20-1	CSARDPLKGDGYTF
TRBV24-1	CATSDLQRGLDEQFF
TRBV3-1	CASSQGVAGTTQYF
TRBV5-4	CASTPRTGMNTEAFF
TRBV4-1	CASSHTLGGGKNNEQFF
TRBV2	CASSPRAGYEQYF
TRBV4-3	CASSQVFTGNTEAFF
TRBV20-1	CSARKAGVFVNEQFF
TRBV4-3	CASSPYGQGELEKLFF
TRBV7-6	CASSLARTGRDTEAFF
TRBV2	CATQREQDYNEQFF
TRBV20-1	CSAVRDTIEKLFF
TRBV7-9	CASSYDRVQRETQYF
TRBV4-1	CASSQDYLGRETQYF
TRBV7-6	CASSSETGATDTQYF
TRBV4-3	CASSQEWGDANYGYTF
TRBV10-3	CATKGRGGVTDTQYF
TRBV14	CASSQHSGANVLTF
TRBV6-5	CASSYSPHRSEETQYF
TRBV7-2	CASSPFNPEAFF
TRBV20-1	CSAPAWGQEGSSKAFF
TRBV7-2	CASSQGLRGEQYF
TRBV4-2	CASSRTGTGASDEQYF
TRBV29-1	CSVEYEKGRTDTQYF
TRBV7-2	CASSLFATDTQYF
TRBV5-5	CASSWGAGPKNTEAFF
TRBV29-1	CSVPFPPTGYTF
TRBV6-2/TRBV6-3	CASRHGTLQETQYF
TRBV12-3/TRBV12-4	CASTEGRVGFSTDTQYF
TRBV28	CASQRGGSTFYNEQFF
TRBV19	CASSTRDQIPYEQYF
TRBV12-3/TRBV12-4	CASSLARGREQFF
TRBV28	CASSQQGLRETQYF